A single TCR beta chain is shown here with its context. The antigen is unknown. This sample is drawn from a study of T-cell reconstitution after alpha-beta-depleted transplantation in children. Broader study findings: One year post-transplant, T-cell counts and diversity were largely derived from T cells produced anew. After transplant, high TCRbeta diversity at day 60 in some patients arose from surviving recipient T cells and thymic progenitors. About two months after transplant, alpha-beta T cells reportedly came from several hundred expanded graft clones.

Molecular barcoding with unique molecular identifiers was used for the TCRbeta library. Via MiXCR, TCRdb re-called the PCR reads, giving one row per CDR3 protein. Here the sample spans approximately 82,000 distinct CDR3 sequences, 15% to 17% being singletons. Trimming left V 8 bases short and J 1 base short, with 13 bases between. The CDR3 extends over 14 amino acids. The germline gives CDR1 MNHEY, CDR2 SMNVEV (reference sequence). The starting material was PBMCs, mostly from graft donor cells, obtained 180 days after TCRalphabeta/CD19-depleted stem cell transplant. The chain joins TRBV27 to TRBJ2-3, with D unclear. This TCR came from a male patient aged 2 to 9 who had a stem cell transplant for acute lymphoblastic leukemia, so the T cells may come from the graft donor. CDR3 in DNA: TGTGCCAGCTGGCCTCGGTGGGGCACAGATACGCAGTATTTT. Its translation is CASWPRWGTDTQYF.